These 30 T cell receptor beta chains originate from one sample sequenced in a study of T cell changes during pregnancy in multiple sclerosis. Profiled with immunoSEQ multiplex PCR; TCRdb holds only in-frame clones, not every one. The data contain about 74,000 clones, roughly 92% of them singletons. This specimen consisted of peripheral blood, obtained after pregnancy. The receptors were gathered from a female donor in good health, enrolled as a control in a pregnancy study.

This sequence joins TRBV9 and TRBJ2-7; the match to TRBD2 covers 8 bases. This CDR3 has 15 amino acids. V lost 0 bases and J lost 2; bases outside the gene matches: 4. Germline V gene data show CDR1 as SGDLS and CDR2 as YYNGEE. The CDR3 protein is CASSVGTSGAYEQYF. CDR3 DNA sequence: TGTGCCAGCAGCGTAGGTACTAGCGGAGCCTACGAGCAGTACTTC.

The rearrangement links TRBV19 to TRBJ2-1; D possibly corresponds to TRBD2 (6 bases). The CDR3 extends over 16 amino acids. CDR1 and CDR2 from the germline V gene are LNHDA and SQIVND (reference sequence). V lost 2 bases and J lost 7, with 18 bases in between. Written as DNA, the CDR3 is TGTGCCAGTAGTATATGGGGTAGCGGAGCCCAAAATGAGCAGTTCTTC. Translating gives CASSIWGSGAQNEQFF.

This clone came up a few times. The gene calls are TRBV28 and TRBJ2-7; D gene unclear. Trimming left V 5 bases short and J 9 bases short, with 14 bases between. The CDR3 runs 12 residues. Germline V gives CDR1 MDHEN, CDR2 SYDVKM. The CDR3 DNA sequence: TGTGCCAGCAGTCCGGGTTCGAATGGGCAGTACTTC. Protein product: CASSPGSNGQYF. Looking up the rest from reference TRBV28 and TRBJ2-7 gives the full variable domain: DVKVTQSSRYLVKRTGEKVFLECVQDMDHENMFWYRQDPGLGLRLIYFSYDVKMKEKGDIPEGYSVSREKKERFSLILESASTNQTSMYLCASSPGSNGQYFGPGTRLTVT.

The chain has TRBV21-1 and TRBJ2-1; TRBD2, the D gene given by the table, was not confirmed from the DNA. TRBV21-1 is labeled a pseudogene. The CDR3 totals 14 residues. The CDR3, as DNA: TGTGCCAGCAGCAACACTAGCTCCTACAATGAGCAGTTCTTC. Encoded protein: CASSNTSSYNEQFF.

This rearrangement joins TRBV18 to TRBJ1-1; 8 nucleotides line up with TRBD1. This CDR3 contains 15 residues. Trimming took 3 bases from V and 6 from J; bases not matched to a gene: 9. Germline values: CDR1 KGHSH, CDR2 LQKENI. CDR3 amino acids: CASSPRQGTGAEAFF. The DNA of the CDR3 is TGTGCCAGCTCACCTCGACAGGGGACCGGGGCTGAAGCTTTCTTT.

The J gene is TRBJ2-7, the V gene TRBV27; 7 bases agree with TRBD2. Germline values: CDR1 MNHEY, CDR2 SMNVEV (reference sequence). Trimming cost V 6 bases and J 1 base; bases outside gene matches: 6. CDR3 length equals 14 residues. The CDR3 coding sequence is TGTGCCAGCAGGCCAGCGGGGACTTCCTACGAGCAGTACTTC. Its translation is CASRPAGTSYEQYF.

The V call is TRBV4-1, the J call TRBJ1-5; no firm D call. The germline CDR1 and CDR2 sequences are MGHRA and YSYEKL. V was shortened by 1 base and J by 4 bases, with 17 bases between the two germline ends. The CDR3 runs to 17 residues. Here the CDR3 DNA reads TGCGCCAGCAGCCAAGGAGACTTCCGAGGAGTGAATCAGCCCCAGCATTTT. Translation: CASSQGDFRGVNQPQHF.

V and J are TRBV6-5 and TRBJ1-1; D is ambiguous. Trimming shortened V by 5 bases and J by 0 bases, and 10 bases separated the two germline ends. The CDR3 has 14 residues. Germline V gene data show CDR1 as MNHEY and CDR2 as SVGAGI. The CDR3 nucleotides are TGTGCCAGCAGTCTCAGCGTGGTGAACACTGAAGCTTTCTTT. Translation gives CASSLSVVNTEAFF.

In DNA, the CDR3 is TGTGCCAGTCGACAGGGGGCCTCCTACGAGCAGTACTTC. Its protein product is CASRQGASYEQYF. This chain links TRBV19 with TRBJ2-7, with TRBD1 identical over 10 bases. V shed 8 bases, J shed 0 bases, and the junction held 1 base outside the gene matches. The CDR3 spans 13 residues. Germline V gene data show CDR1 as LNHDA and CDR2 as SQIVND (reference sequence).

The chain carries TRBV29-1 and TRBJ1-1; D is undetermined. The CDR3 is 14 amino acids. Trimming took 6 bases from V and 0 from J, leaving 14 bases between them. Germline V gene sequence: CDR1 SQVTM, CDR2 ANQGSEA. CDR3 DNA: TGCAGCGTCCTCGTGAGGGAGATGAACACTGAAGCTTTCTTT. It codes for CSVLVREMNTEAFF.

The CDR3 reads CASSSGPGDRGETQYF. As DNA, the CDR3 is TGTGCCAGCAGTTCCGGTCCGGGCGACAGGGGTGAGACCCAGTACTTC. The chain couples TRBV27 to TRBJ2-5, with 8 positions matching TRBD1. V lost 4 bases and J lost 5; bases outside the gene matches: 12. This CDR3 contains 16 residues. Germline assignment: CDR1 MNHEY and CDR2 SMNVEV (reference sequence).

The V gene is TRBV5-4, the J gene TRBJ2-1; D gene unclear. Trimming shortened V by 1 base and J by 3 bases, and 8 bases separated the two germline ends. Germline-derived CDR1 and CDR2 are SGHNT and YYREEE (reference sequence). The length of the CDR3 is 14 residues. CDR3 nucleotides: TGTGCCAGCAGCTTGTCTAGTCTCTACAATGAGCAGTTCTTC. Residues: CASSLSSLYNEQFF. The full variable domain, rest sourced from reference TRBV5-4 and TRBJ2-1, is ETGVTQSPTHLIKTRGQQVTLRCSSQSGHNTVSWYQQALGQGPQFIFQYYREEENGRGNFPPRFSGLQFPNYSSELNVNALELDDSALYLCASSLSSLYNEQFFGPGTRLTVL.

The CDR3 region is CASNEGYGYTF. In DNA, the CDR3 is TGTGCCAGCAACGAGGGCTATGGCTACACCTTC. The chain recombines TRBV28 with TRBJ1-2, with D unresolved. Trimming pared 7 bases from V and 4 bases from J, leaving 7 bases between. The CDR3 extends over 11 amino acids. CDR1 and CDR2 (germline): MDHEN, SYDVKM.

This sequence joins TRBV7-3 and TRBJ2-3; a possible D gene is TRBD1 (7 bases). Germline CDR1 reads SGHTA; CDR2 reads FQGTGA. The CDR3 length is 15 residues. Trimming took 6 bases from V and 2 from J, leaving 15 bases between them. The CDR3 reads CASSSGGTVTDTQYF. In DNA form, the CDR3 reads TGTGCCAGCAGTTCCGGAGGGACAGTCACAGATACGCAGTATTTT.

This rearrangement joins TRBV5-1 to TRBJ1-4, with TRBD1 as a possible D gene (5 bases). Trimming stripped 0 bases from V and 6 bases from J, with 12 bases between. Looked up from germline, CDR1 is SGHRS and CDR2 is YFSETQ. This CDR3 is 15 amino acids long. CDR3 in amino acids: CASSLGGAGDEKLFF. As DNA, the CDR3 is TGCGCCAGCAGCTTGGGCGGGGCCGGGGATGAAAAACTGTTTTTT.

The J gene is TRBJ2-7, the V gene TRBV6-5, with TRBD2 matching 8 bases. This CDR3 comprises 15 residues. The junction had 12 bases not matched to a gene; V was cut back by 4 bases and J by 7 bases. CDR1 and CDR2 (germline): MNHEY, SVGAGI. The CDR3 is CASSWGGRPLREQYF. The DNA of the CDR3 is TGTGCCAGCAGTTGGGGCGGGAGGCCCTTGAGAGAGCAGTACTTC.

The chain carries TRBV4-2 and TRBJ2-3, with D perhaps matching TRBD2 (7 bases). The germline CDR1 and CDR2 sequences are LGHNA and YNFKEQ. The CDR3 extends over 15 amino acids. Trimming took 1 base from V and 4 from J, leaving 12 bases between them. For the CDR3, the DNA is TGTGCCAGCAGCCAAGGAGGGGGGGGCGCAGATACGCAGTATTTT. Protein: CASSQGGGGADTQYF.

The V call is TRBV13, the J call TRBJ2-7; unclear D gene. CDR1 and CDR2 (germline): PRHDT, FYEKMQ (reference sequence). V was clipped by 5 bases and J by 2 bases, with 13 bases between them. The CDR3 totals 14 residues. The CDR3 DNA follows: TGTGCCAGCAGCAGTCGATTGGCAACCTACGAGCAGTACTTC. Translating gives CASSSRLATYEQYF.

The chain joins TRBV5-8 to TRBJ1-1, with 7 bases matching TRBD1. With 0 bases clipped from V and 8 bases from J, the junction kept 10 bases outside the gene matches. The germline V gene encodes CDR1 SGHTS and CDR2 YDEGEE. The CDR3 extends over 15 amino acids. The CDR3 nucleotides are TGTGCCAGCAGCTTGGCCCGGGACAGTACCTTAGAAGCTTTCTTT. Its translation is CASSLARDSTLEAFF.

CDR3 residues: CASSEGQRSGNTIYF. DNA of the CDR3: TGTGCCAGCAGTGAAGGACAGCGCTCTGGAAACACCATATATTTT. This chain uses TRBV2 with TRBJ1-3; a possible D gene is TRBD1 (5 bases). CDR3 size: 15 residues. Trimming removed 1 base from V and 0 bases from J, with 7 bases in between. Germline V gene data show CDR1 as SNHLY and CDR2 as FYNNEI.

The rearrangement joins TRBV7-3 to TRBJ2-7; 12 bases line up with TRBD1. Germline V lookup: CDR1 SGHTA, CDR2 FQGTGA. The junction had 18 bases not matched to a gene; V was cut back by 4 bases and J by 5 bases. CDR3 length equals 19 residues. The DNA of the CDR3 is TGTGCCAGCAGCTCGCCTGTTGGGAGGTCCGGGACAGGGGGCGACGAGCAGTACTTC. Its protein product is CASSSPVGRSGTGGDEQYF.

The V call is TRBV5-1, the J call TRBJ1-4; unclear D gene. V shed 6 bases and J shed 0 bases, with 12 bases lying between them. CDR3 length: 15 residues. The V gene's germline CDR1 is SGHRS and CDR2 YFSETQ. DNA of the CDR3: TGCGCCAGCACCTCGACTTTCTCAACTAATGAAAAACTGTTTTTT. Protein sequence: CASTSTFSTNEKLFF.

CDR3 protein: CASSPGGGYDGYTF. In DNA, the CDR3 is TGTGCCAGCAGCCCCGGAGGGGGCTACGATGGCTACACCTTC. The chain carries TRBV4-2 and TRBJ1-2, with TRBD1 identical over 7 bases. This CDR3 comprises 14 residues. V lost 4 bases and J lost 6; bases outside the gene matches: 8. Looked up from germline, CDR1 is LGHNA and CDR2 is YNFKEQ.

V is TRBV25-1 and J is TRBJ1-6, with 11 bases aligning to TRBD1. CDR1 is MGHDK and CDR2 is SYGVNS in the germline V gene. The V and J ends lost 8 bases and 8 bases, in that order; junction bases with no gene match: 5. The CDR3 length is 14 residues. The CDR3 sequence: CASGGQGAYSPLHF. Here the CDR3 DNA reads TGTGCCAGCGGCGGACAGGGGGCTTATTCACCCCTCCACTTT. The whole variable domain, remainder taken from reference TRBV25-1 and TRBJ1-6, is EADIYQTPRYLVIGTGKKITLECSQTMGHDKMYWYQQDPGMELHLIHYSYGVNSTEKGDLSSESTVSRIRTEHFPLTLESARPSHTSQYLCASGGQGAYSPLHFGNGTRLTVT.

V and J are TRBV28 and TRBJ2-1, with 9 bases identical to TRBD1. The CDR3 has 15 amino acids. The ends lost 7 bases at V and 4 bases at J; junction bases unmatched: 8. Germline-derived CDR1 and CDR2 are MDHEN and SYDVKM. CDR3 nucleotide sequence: TGTGCCAGCAAGTCTGGGACAGGGACTTACAATGAGCAGTTCTTC. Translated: CASKSGTGTYNEQFF.

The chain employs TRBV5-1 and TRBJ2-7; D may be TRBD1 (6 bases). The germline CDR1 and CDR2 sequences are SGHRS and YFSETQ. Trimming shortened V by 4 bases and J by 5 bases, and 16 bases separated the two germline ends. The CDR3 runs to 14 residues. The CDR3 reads CASSPGTGLHEQYF. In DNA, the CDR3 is TGCGCCAGCAGCCCCGGAACAGGGCTGCACGAGCAGTACTTC.

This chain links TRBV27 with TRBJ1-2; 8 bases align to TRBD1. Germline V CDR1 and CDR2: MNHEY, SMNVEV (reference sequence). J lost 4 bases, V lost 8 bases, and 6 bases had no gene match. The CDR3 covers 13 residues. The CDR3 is CASQDREGYGYTF. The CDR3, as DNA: TGTGCCAGCCAGGACAGGGAGGGCTATGGCTACACCTTC.

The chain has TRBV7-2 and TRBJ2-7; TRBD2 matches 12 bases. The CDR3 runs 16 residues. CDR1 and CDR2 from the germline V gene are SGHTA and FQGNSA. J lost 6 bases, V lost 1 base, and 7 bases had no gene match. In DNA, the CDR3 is TGTGCCAGCAGCTTAGGACTAGCGGGGGCAAGTTTCGAGCAGTACTTC. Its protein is CASSLGLAGASFEQYF.

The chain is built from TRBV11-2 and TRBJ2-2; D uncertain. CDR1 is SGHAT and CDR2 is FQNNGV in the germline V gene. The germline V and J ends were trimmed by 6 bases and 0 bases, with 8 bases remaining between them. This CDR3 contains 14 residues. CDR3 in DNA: TGTGCCAGCAGTTACCTAGCGAACACCGGGGAGCTGTTTTTT. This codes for CASSYLANTGELFF.

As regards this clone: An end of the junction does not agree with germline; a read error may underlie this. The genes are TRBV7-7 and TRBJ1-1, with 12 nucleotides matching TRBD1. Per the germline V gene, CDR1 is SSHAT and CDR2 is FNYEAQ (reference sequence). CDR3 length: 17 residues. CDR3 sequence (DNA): TGTGCTAGCAGCTTACTCCGGGACAGGGGGCAAGGCACTGAAGCTTTCTTT. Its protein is CASSLLRDRGQGTEAFF.